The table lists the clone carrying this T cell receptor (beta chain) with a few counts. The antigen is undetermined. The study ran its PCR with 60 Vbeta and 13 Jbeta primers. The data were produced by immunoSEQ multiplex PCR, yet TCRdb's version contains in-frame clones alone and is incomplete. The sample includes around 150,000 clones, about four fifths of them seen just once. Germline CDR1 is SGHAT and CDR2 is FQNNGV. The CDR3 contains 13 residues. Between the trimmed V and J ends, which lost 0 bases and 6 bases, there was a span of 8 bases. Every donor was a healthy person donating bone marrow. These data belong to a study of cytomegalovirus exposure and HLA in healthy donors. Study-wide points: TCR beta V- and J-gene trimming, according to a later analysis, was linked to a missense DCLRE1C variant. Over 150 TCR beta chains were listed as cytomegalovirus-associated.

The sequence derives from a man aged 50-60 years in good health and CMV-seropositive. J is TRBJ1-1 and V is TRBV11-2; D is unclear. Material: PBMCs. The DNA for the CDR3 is TGTGCCAGCAGCTTAGATGTGGCAGCTGAAGCTTTCTTT. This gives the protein CASSLDVAAEAFF.